The 12 T cell receptor beta chains presented below share a single source sample, sequenced in a study of blood T cells in healthy people across ages. Primers used in a second PCR of about 6 to 11 cycles were a sample-barcoded 5' primer and a J-beta primer mix. From the 5' RACE reads, TCRdb called clonotypes with MiXCR, one entry per CDR3 protein. The table includes around 900,000 distinct CDR3 sequences, just over 50% detected once. Input material: blood. These TCRs come from a woman aged 60-70 years in good health.

The chain employs TRBV28 and TRBJ2-1, with unresolved D. This CDR3 has 14 residues. The V end lost 7 bases, the J end lost 8 bases, and 18 bases lay between the germline ends. Germline V gene data show CDR1 as MDHEN and CDR2 as SYDVKM. The CDR3 coding sequence is TGTGCCAGCATCCCGAACCGCCGAGAGGATGAGCAGTTCTTC. Amino acid sequence: CASIPNRREDEQFF.

The chain combines TRBV15 with TRBJ1-1, with no clear D. The germline V gene has CDR1 LNHNV and CDR2 YYDKDF (reference sequence). This CDR3 region has 13 residues. Trimming stripped 4 bases from V and 0 bases from J, with 6 bases between. CDR3 sequence (DNA): TGTGCCACCAGCAAACAACTGAACACTGAAGCTTTCTTT. Residues: CATSKQLNTEAFF. The complete variable domain, with remaining parts taken from reference TRBV15 and TRBJ1-1, reads DAMVIQNPRYQVTQFGKPVTLSCSQTLNHNVMYWYQQKSSQAPKLLFHYYDKDFNNEADTPDNFQSRRPNTSFCFLDIRSPGLGDTAMYLCATSKQLNTEAFFGQGTRLTVV.

The V gene is TRBV24-1, the J gene TRBJ2-2, with TRBD2 matching 7 bases. After removal of 12 bases from V and 4 bases from J, the junction contained 7 bases not matched to a gene. The CDR3 sequence is 13 residues long. Germline V gene lookup returns CDR1 KGHDR and CDR2 SFDVKD. CDR3 protein: CASREGLTGELFF. The CDR3 nucleotides are TGTGCCTCGAGGGAGGGACTCACCGGGGAGCTGTTTTTT.

The chain uses TRBV28 and TRBJ2-1; D call uncertain. This CDR3 has 12 residues. V dropped 2 bases and J dropped 7 bases, with 6 bases sitting between them. Germline assignment: CDR1 MDHEN and CDR2 SYDVKM. The CDR3 DNA reads TGTGCCAGCAGTTTAAGGTGGAATGAGCAGTTCTTC. Translating it yields CASSLRWNEQFF.

The chain carries TRBV3-1 and TRBJ2-1; D not resolved. CDR3 size: 14 residues. Germline V CDR1 and CDR2: LGHDT, YNNKEL (reference sequence). Trimming took off 1 base at V and 6 bases at J, with 10 bases between the two ends. In DNA, the CDR3 is TGTGCCAGCAGCCAAGCCCGAGCGATCAATGAGCAGTTCTTC. Protein sequence: CASSQARAINEQFF.

V and J are TRBV14 and TRBJ2-5; 8 bases agree with TRBD2. Germline values: CDR1 SGHDN, CDR2 FVKESK. V gave up 6 bases and J gave up 2 bases; unmatched junction bases: 8. The CDR3 loop spans 15 amino acids. The CDR3 loop reads CASSLWAGGQETQYF. The CDR3 DNA reads TGTGCCAGCAGTCTCTGGGCGGGAGGACAAGAGACCCAGTACTTC. Complete variable domain (other parts from reference TRBV14 and TRBJ2-5): EAGVTQFPSHSVIEKGQTVTLRCDPISGHDNLYWYRRVMGKEIKFLLHFVKESKQDESGMPNNRFLAERTGGTYSTLKVQPAELEDSGVYFCASSLWAGGQETQYFGPGTRLLVL.

The chain couples TRBV4-3 to TRBJ2-5; either TRBD1 or TRBD2 may supply D (5 bases each). The end of the DNA aligns better with TRBJ2-7, so the J call may be wrong. Germline lookup yields CDR1 LGHNA and CDR2 YSLEER. This CDR3 comprises 16 residues. Here the CDR3 DNA reads TGCGCCAGCAGCCAAGGAATAGGGGACGGCGGGTACGAGCAGTACTTC. This gives the protein CASSQGIGDGGYEQYF.

The V and J genes are TRBV20-1 and TRBJ2-7; D tentatively reads TRBD1 or TRBD2 (5 bases each). Trimming shortened V by 3 bases and J by 3 bases, and 15 bases separated the two germline ends. The CDR3 extends over 14 amino acids. Germline V CDR1 and CDR2: DFQATT, SNEGSKA (reference sequence). CDR3 bases: TGCAGTGCTAGGTCGGGACCAGTTCACTACGAGCAGTACTTC. Its protein is CSARSGPVHYEQYF.

The chain has TRBV27 and TRBJ2-4; 8 bases fit TRBD1. V dropped 6 bases and J dropped 1; count of bases not matched to a gene: 8. Germline-derived CDR1 and CDR2 are MNHEY and SMNVEV (reference sequence). The CDR3 is 16 residues long. CDR3 region: CASRPQGAGAKNIQYF. In DNA, the CDR3 is TGTGCCAGCAGGCCCCAGGGGGCCGGGGCCAAAAACATTCAGTACTTC.

This rearrangement joins TRBV29-1 to TRBJ1-1; no clear D gene. The CDR3 length is 11 residues. Between the trimmed V and J ends, which lost 4 bases and 4 bases, there was a span of 7 bases. Germline CDR1 and CDR2: SQVTM and ANQGSEA. CDR3 DNA: TGCAGCGTTGCGGGGAGCACTGAAGCTTTCTTT. Residues: CSVAGSTEAFF.

This clonotype appeared a few times. This chain uses TRBV15 with TRBJ1-2; D unclear. With 1 base removed from V and 3 bases from J, the gap between germline ends came to 12 bases. The CDR3 is 15 residues long. Germline V gene data show CDR1 as LNHNV and CDR2 as YYDKDF (reference sequence). The CDR3 reads CATSRGSGSYYGYTF. CDR3 nucleotide sequence: TGTGCCACCAGCAGAGGCTCCGGGAGCTACTATGGCTACACCTTC.

In this sample, this clonotype turned up once. One end of the junction is discordant with germline, which a read error may explain. CDR3 sequence reads: CTSSLRGGAAYEQYF. Here the CDR3 DNA reads TGTACCAGCAGTTTAAGGGGCGGGGCAGCTTACGAGCAGTACTTC. The chain recombines TRBV12-3 or TRBV12-4 with TRBJ2-7, with D possibly TRBD2 on 6 matching bases. The CDR3 is made up of 15 amino acids.